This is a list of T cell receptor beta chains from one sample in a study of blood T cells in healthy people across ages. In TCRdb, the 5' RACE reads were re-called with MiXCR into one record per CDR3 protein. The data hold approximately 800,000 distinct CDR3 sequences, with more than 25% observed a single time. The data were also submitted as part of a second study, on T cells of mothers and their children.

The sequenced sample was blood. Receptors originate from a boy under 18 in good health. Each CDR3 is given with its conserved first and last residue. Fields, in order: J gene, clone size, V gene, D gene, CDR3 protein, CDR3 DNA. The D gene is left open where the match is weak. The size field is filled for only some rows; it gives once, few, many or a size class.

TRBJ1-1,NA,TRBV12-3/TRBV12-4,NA,CASIRDLMNTEAFF,TGTGCCAGCATCCGGGACCTAATGAACACTGAAGCTTTCTTT
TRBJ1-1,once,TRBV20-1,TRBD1,CSGAGQPEAFF,TGCAGTGGTGCGGGACAGCCTGAAGCTTTCTTT
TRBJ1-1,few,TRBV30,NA,CAWSSRGGTEAFF,TGTGCCTGGAGTTCCCGGGGGGGAACTGAAGCTTTCTTT
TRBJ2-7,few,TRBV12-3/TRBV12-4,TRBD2,CASSFGGISYEQYF,TGTGCCAGCAGTTTCGGGGGGATCTCCTACGAGCAGTACTTC
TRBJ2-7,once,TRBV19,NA,CASSSRTVHEQYF,TGTGCCAGTAGTAGTCGGACCGTCCACGAGCAGTACTTC
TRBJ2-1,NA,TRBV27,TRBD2,CASRAAGAQYNEQFF,TGTGCCAGCCGGGCGGCGGGAGCCCAGTACAATGAGCAGTTCTTC
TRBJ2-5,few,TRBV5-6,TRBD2,CASSLVLAVGETQYF,TGTGCCAGCAGCTTGGTTCTAGCGGTGGGAGAGACCCAGTACTTC
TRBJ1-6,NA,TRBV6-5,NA,CASSLTQSPVGNSPLHF,TGTGCCAGCAGTTTGACGCAGAGTCCGGTCGGTAATTCACCCCTCCACTTT
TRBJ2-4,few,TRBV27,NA,CASTSFWEDRDKNIQYF,TGTGCCAGCACTTCATTCTGGGAGGACAGAGACAAAAACATTCAGTACTTC
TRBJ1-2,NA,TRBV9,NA,CASSDQWEGYTF,TGTGCCAGCAGCGACCAGTGGGAGGGCTACACCTTC
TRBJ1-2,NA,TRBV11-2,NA,CASSLESGNRGYTF,TGTGCCAGCAGCTTAGAGTCAGGGAACCGCGGCTACACCTTC
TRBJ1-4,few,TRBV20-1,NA,CSARDWGPPLFF,TGCAGTGCTAGAGATTGGGGCCCCCCACTGTTTTTT
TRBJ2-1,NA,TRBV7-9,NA,CASPPAGWDDNEQFF,TGTGCCAGCCCCCCGGCAGGGTGGGACGACAATGAGCAGTTCTTC
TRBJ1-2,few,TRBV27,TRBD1,CASSPSNPGQGYGYTF,TGTGCCAGCAGCCCATCCAACCCGGGACAGGGATACGGCTACACCTTC
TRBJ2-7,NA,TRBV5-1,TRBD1,CASSHGQGISYEQYF,TGCGCCAGCAGCCATGGACAGGGGATCTCCTACGAGCAGTACTTC
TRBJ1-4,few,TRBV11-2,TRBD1,CASRGGTANEKLFF,TGTGCCAGCAGGGGAGGGACAGCAAATGAAAAACTGTTTTTT
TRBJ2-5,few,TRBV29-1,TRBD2,CSVEASGGLGTQYF,TGCAGCGTTGAGGCCAGCGGGGGGCTAGGGACCCAGTACTTC
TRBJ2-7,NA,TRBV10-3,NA,CAISPRQDGEQYF,TGTGCCATCAGCCCCAGACAGGATGGCGAGCAGTACTTC
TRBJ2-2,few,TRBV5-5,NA,CAREQGAGELFF,TGTGCCAGGGAACAGGGTGCCGGGGAGCTGTTTTTT
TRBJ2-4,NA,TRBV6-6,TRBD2,CASSTGGSNIQYF,TGTGCCAGCAGTACGGGGGGATCGAACATTCAGTACTTC
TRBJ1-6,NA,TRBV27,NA,CASSLEGGDNSPLHF,TGTGCCAGCAGCCTTGAGGGAGGGGACAATTCACCCCTCCACTTT
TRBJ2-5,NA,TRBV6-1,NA,CASSEALEGAAVGETQYF,TGTGCCAGCAGTGAAGCGCTAGAGGGCGCGGCAGTCGGAGAGACCCAGTACTTC
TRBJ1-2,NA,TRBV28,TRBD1,CASSFYRGLGYTF,TGTGCCAGCAGTTTCTACAGGGGGCTTGGCTACACCTTC
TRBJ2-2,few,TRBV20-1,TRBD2,CSARASGGYTGELFF,TGCAGTGCTAGGGCTAGCGGGGGCTACACCGGGGAGCTGTTTTTT
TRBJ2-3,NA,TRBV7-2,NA,CASSRIGTDTQYF,TGTGCCAGCAGCAGGATCGGGACAGATACGCAGTATTTT
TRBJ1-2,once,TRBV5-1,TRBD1,CASSLAGTGSGLKYGCTF,TGCGCCAGCAGCTTGGCCGGGACAGGGTCCGGTCTTAAGTATGGCTGCACCTTC
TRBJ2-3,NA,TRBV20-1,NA,CSARVTSTTADTQYF,TGCAGTGCTCGAGTCACATCGACAACTGCAGATACGCAGTATTTT
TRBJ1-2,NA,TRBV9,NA,CASSVDEFPNYGYTF,TGTGCCAGCAGCGTAGATGAGTTCCCTAACTATGGCTACACCTTC
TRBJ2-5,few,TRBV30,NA,CAWSVTRETQYF,TGTGCCTGGAGTGTTACCCGGGAGACCCAGTACTTC
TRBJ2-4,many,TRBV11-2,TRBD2,CASTVRGEAKNIQYF,TGTGCCAGCACCGTTCGGGGGGAGGCCAAAAACATTCAGTACTTC
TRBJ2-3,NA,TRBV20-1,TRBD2,CSASGLAGGSLGTQYF,TGCAGTGCTAGCGGACTAGCGGGGGGGTCGTTAGGTACGCAGTATTTT
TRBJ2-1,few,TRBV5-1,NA,CASSSLLLGFSSYNEQFF,TGCGCCAGCAGCTCGCTACTCCTAGGGTTCAGCTCCTACAATGAGCAGTTCTTC
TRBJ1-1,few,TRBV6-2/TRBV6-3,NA,CASSLLRDAMLEAFF,TGTGCCAGCAGCCTCCTCCGGGACGCAATGCTTGAAGCTTTCTTT
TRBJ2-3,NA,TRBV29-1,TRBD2,CSVVGLGLGGTDTQYF,TGCAGCGTCGTGGGGTTGGGACTAGGGGGCACAGATACGCAGTATTTT
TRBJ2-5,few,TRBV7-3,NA,CASSAGQLKETQYF,TGTGCCAGCAGCGCGGGACAATTGAAGGAGACCCAGTACTTC
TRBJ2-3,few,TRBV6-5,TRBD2,CASSYSPRGGNTDTQYF,TGTGCCAGCAGTTACTCCCCCCGGGGGGGGAACACAGATACGCAGTATTTT
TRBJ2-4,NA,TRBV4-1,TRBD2,CASSHPGTSGGGIQYF,TGCGCCAGCAGCCACCCCGGGACTAGCGGGGGTGGTATTCAGTACTTC
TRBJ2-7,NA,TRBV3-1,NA,CASSQVATAYEQYF,TGTGCCAGCAGCCAAGTGGCGACTGCCTACGAGCAGTACTTC
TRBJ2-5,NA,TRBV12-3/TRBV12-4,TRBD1,CASSFEAGGQETQYF,TGTGCCAGCAGTTTTGAGGCAGGGGGCCAAGAGACCCAGTACTTC
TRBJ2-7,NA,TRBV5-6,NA,CASSSTYTAYEQYF,TGTGCCAGCAGCTCGACCTATACCGCCTACGAGCAGTACTTC
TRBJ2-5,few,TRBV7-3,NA,CASSLYGVGAGETQYF,TGTGCCAGCAGCTTATACGGCGTTGGGGCTGGAGAGACCCAGTACTTC
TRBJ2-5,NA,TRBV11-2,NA,CASSQNGPGKTQYF,TGTGCCAGCAGCCAGAATGGACCGGGGAAGACCCAGTACTTC
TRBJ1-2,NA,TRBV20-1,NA,CSASGDNNYGYTF,TGCAGTGCTAGCGGGGATAATAACTATGGCTACACCTTC
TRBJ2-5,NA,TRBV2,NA,CASSQGGTPHAETQYF,TGTGCCAGCAGTCAAGGAGGGACCCCCCACGCCGAGACCCAGTACTTC
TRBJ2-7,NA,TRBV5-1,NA,CASSNSPAAGLEQYF,TGCGCCAGCAGCAACTCCCCCGCGGCCGGTCTCGAGCAGTACTTC
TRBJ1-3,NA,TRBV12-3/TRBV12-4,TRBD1,CASSFGTDAQTIYF,TGTGCCAGCAGCTTCGGGACAGATGCACAGACCATATATTTT
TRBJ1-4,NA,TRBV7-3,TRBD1,CASSRGQGVEKLFF,TGTGCCAGCAGCAGGGGACAGGGAGTTGAAAAACTGTTTTTT
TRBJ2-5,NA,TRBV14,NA,CASSPQPSLADQETQYF,TGTGCCAGCAGCCCTCAACCGTCTTTAGCGGACCAAGAGACCCAGTACTTC
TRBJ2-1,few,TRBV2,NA,CASSERGYQTTALNEQFF,TGTGCCAGCAGTGAACGCGGCTATCAAACGACGGCCCTGAATGAGCAGTTCTTC
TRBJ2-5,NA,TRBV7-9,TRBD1,CASSYTGELQTQYF,TGTGCCAGCAGCTACACAGGGGAGCTACAGACCCAGTACTTC